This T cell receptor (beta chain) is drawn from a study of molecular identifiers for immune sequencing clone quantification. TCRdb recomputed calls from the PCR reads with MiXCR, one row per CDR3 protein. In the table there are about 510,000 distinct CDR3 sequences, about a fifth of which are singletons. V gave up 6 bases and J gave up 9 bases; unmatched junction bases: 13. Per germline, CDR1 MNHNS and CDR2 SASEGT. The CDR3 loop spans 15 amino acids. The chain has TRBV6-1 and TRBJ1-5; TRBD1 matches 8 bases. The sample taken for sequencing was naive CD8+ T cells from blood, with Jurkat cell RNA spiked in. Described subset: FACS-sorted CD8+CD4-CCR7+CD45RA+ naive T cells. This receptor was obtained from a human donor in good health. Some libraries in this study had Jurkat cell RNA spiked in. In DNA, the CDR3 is TGTGCCAGCAGCATCCAAGGACAGGGAAGAGCGCCCCAGCATTTT. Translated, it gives CASSIQGQGRAPQHF.